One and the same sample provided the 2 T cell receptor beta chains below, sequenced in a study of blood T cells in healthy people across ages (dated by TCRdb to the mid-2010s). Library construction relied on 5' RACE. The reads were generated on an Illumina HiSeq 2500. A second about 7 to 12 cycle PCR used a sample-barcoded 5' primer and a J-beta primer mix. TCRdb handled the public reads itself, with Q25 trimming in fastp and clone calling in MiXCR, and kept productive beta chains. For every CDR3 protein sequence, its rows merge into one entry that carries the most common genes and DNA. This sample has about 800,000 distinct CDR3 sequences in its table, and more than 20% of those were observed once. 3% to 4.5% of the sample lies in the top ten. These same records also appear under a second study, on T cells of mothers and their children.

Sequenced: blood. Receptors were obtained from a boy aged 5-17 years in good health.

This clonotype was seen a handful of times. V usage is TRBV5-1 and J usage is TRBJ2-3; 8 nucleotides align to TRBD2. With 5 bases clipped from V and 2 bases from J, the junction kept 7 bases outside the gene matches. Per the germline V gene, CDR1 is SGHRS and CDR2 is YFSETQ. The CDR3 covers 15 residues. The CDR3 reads CASSWSGGSTDTQYF. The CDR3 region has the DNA TGCGCCAGCAGTTGGAGCGGGGGTTCCACAGATACGCAGTATTTT.

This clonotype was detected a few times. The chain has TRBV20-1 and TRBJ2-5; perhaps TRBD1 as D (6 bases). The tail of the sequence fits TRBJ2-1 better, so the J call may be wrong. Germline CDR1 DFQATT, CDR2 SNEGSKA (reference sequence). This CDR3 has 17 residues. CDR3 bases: TGCAGTGCTATAGACAGCGACAAGACAGGAGTCAGGGGTGAGCAGTTCTTC. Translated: CSAIDSDKTGVRGEQFF.